The next 30 T cell receptor beta chains were all read from a single sample in a study of T cells after yellow fever vaccination. Each CDR3 protein is one row after TCRdb ran MiXCR on the 5' RACE reads. The sample lists some 240,000 distinct CDR3 sequences; roughly 3.5% were seen once. The starting material was PBMCs, obtained 15 days after the yellow fever booster vaccination. The receptors originated from a man between 18 and 35 years old who received the YFV17D yellow fever vaccine.

There are many counts of this clonotype. The genes are TRBV11-2 and TRBJ2-1; D perhaps matches TRBD1 (6 bases). The V and J ends lost 4 bases and 4 bases respectively, with 11 bases between them. The CDR3 spans 14 residues. The germline gives CDR1 SGHAT, CDR2 FQNNGV. The CDR3 is CASSSGQEYNEQFF. DNA of the CDR3: TGTGCCAGCAGCTCGGGACAAGAGTACAATGAGCAGTTCTTC.

This clonotype was found a few times. The J gene is TRBJ2-2, the V gene TRBV7-2; no definite D call. Looked up from germline, CDR1 is SGHTA and CDR2 is FQGNSA. This CDR3 comprises 15 residues. V lost 5 bases, J lost 5 bases, and 15 bases lay in between. The CDR3 reads CASSQGMGWTGELFF. DNA of the CDR3: TGTGCCAGCAGCCAAGGGATGGGGTGGACCGGGGAGCTGTTTTTT.

This clonotype came up many times. For the CDR3, the DNA is TGTGCCAGCAGCTCTAGCGGGGATGGGGCCCAGTACTTC. Its translation: CASSSSGDGAQYF. V gene TRBV7-6 combines with J gene TRBJ2-5, with TRBD2 matching 9 bases. The V and J ends lost 4 bases and 9 bases, in that order; junction bases with no gene match: 6. Germline-derived CDR1 and CDR2 are SGHVS and FNYEAQ. The CDR3 is 13 residues long.

This clonotype was counted many times. The chain recombines TRBV5-1 with TRBJ1-6, with 7 bases that match TRBD1. In germline, CDR1 is SGHRS, CDR2 YFSETQ. Trimming removed 3 bases from V and 9 bases from J; junction bases left unmatched: 6. The CDR3 is 14 amino acids. The DNA of the CDR3 is TGCGCCAGCAGCTGGGGACAGCGGGGTTCACCCCTCCACTTT. Translated: CASSWGQRGSPLHF.

In its sample, this clonotype was seen many times. This rearrangement joins TRBV6-5 to TRBJ2-2; TRBD1 might be the D (5 bases). The germline V and J ends were trimmed by 2 bases and 0 bases, with 7 bases remaining between them. The CDR3 length is 15 residues. Germline-derived CDR1 and CDR2 are MNHEY and SVGAGI. The CDR3 coding sequence is TGTGCCAGCAGTTACGACAGATCGAACACCGGGGAGCTGTTTTTT. Translating it yields CASSYDRSNTGELFF.

This clonotype was counted at least ten times. The rearrangement joins TRBV5-5 to TRBJ2-4; TRBD2 might be the D (6 bases). Trimming left V 0 bases short and J 9 bases short, with 10 bases between. Germline lookup yields CDR1 SGHKS and CDR2 YYEKEE (reference sequence). The CDR3 sequence is 13 residues long. CDR3 sequence: CASSLVGGRIQYF. The CDR3 DNA reads as TGTGCCAGCAGCTTGGTGGGGGGACGCATTCAGTACTTC.

This clonotype was recorded at least ten times. The chain recombines TRBV4-1 with TRBJ1-4; D not certain. The CDR3 covers 14 residues. V was cut by 4 bases and J by 6 bases, with 12 bases left in between. CDR1 and CDR2 (germline): MGHRA, YSYEKL. CDR3 protein: CASSPGPADEKLFF. CDR3 DNA sequence: TGCGCCAGCAGCCCCGGACCGGCGGATGAAAAACTGTTTTTT.

This clonotype was recorded many times. The rearrangement joins TRBV5-1 to TRBJ2-5; D possibly uses TRBD1 or TRBD2 (6 bases each). This CDR3 has 13 residues. Trimming pared 5 bases from V and 5 bases from J, leaving 13 bases between. The V gene's germline CDR1 is SGHRS and CDR2 YFSETQ. CDR3 DNA sequence: TGCGCCAGCAGACCCGGGGGACACGAGACCCAGTACTTC. This encodes CASRPGGHETQYF.

This clonotype was observed many times. The chain carries TRBV7-2 and TRBJ2-1; 11 bases line up with TRBD1. The CDR3 extends over 17 amino acids. From germline, CDR1 is SGHTA and CDR2 FQGNSA. V was pared by 4 bases and J by 9 bases, with 14 bases of the junction left unmatched. In DNA form, the CDR3 reads TGTGCCAGCAGCTATAACCGGGACAGGGGGTTCGTTAGTGAGCAGTTCTTC. This translates into CASSYNRDRGFVSEQFF.

The chain couples TRBV10-3 to TRBJ2-1; D is possibly TRBD1 (6 bases). Trimming pared 6 bases from V and 8 bases from J, leaving 14 bases between. CDR3 length: 13 amino acids. CDR1 and CDR2 (germline): ENHRY, SYGVKD. In DNA, the CDR3 is TGTGCCATCAGACAGGGTGGTGGCGATGAGCAGTTCTTC. Amino acid sequence: CAIRQGGGDEQFF.

This clonotype was detected ten times or more. The genes are TRBV7-9 and TRBJ2-5; D is uncertain. From germline, CDR1 is SEHNR and CDR2 FQNEAQ (reference sequence). This CDR3 contains 13 residues. Trimming left V 2 bases short and J 1 base short, with 5 bases between. As DNA, the CDR3 is TGTGCCAGCAGCTTATCGGTCCAAGAGACCCAGTACTTC. Amino acids: CASSLSVQETQYF. Looking up the rest from reference TRBV7-9 and TRBJ2-5 gives the full variable domain: DTGVSQNPRHKITKRGQNVTFRCDPISEHNRLYWYRQTLGQGPEFLTYFQNEAQLEKSRLLSDRFSAERPKGSFSTLEIQRTEQGDSAMYLCASSLSVQETQYFGPGTRLLVL.

This clonotype was observed at least ten times. The chain carries TRBV20-1 and TRBJ2-2, with 15 nucleotides matching TRBD2. CDR3 length: 21 amino acids. After removal of 4 bases from V and 1 base from J, the junction contained 16 bases not matched to a gene. Germline V gene sequence: CDR1 DFQATT, CDR2 SNEGSKA (reference sequence). CDR3 DNA: TGCAGTGCTACCCCTGGGGGAACCGGGACTAGCGGGGGGCTGAACACCGGGGAGCTGTTTTTT. Protein product: CSATPGGTGTSGGLNTGELFF.

This clonotype was seen many times. The V and J genes are TRBV12-3 or TRBV12-4 and TRBJ2-3; 8 bases match TRBD2. Trimming at V came to 6 bases and at J to 2 bases, leaving 4 bases not matched to a gene. CDR3 length equals 14 residues. The CDR3 loop is CASRVLADTDTQYF. CDR3 nucleotides: TGTGCCAGCAGGGTACTAGCGGACACAGATACGCAGTATTTT.

This chain connects TRBV28 to TRBJ1-5, with D unresolved. The CDR3 sequence is 15 residues long. Germline CDR1 MDHEN, CDR2 SYDVKM. Trimming took 2 bases from V and 3 from J, leaving 11 bases between them. In DNA, the CDR3 is TGTGCCAGCAGTTTAGTCAGGATGCCCAATCAGCCCCAGCATTTT. This gives the protein CASSLVRMPNQPQHF.

In this sample, this clonotype turned up many times. V usage is TRBV7-2 and J usage is TRBJ1-4; D gene uncertain. There are 15 residues in the CDR3. Germline loops: CDR1 SGHTA, CDR2 FQGNSA. Trimming cost V 5 bases and J 4 bases, with 14 bases left between them. Here the CDR3 DNA reads TGTGCCAGCAGCCCGGAAACCGGCCATAATGAAAAACTGTTTTTT. Its protein is CASSPETGHNEKLFF.

The rearrangement links TRBV18 to TRBJ2-6, with 7 bases lining up with TRBD1. The CDR3 runs 17 residues. V shed 6 bases and J 2 bases; nucleotides not matched to a gene: 10. Germline V gene sequence: CDR1 KGHSH, CDR2 LQKENI. The CDR3 nucleotides are TGTGCCAGCTCCCCAGAAACAGGGGCTGCTGGGGCCAACGTCCTGACTTTC. As protein: CASSPETGAAGANVLTF.

This clonotype was picked up many times. This rearrangement joins TRBV5-1 to TRBJ2-3; TRBD2 matches at 8 bases. V lost 4 bases, J lost 5 bases, and 9 bases stayed unmatched. The germline V gene has CDR1 SGHRS and CDR2 YFSETQ. This CDR3 has 15 residues. The CDR3 DNA reads TGCGCCAGCAGCACCCCCGGGGGGGATGGAGATACGCAGTATTTT. It yields the protein CASSTPGGDGDTQYF.

This clonotype was recorded at least ten times. The chain couples TRBV20-1 to TRBJ2-7; tentative D call: TRBD1 (6 bases). This CDR3 has 14 residues. The germline V and J ends were trimmed by 0 bases and 4 bases, with 13 bases remaining between them. Germline V gene lookup returns CDR1 DFQATT and CDR2 SNEGSKA (reference sequence). Written as DNA, the CDR3 is TGCAGTGCTAGAGATATAGGGGGAAGGTACGAGCAGTACTTC. Translated: CSARDIGGRYEQYF.

This clonotype has a count of ten or more. This rearrangement joins TRBV7-2 to TRBJ2-3; D tentatively reads TRBD1 or TRBD2 (5 bases each). V was trimmed by 2 bases and J by 1 base, leaving 10 bases between them. Germline CDR1 reads SGHTA; CDR2 reads FQGNSA. This CDR3 has 15 amino acids. CDR3 in amino acids: CASSLSLGGTDTQYF. In DNA, the CDR3 is TGTGCCAGCAGCTTAAGTCTGGGGGGCACAGATACGCAGTATTTT.

This clonotype was detected many times. This chain uses TRBV4-2 with TRBJ2-2; TRBD2 is a possible D gene (7 bases). This CDR3 is built from 17 residues. Trimming stripped 4 bases from V and 8 bases from J, with 23 bases between. Germline V gene lookup returns CDR1 LGHNA and CDR2 YNFKEQ. This chain's CDR3 is CASSPVPAGAGVGELFF. Here the CDR3 DNA reads TGTGCCAGCAGCCCCGTGCCCGCGGGGGCCGGAGTGGGGGAGCTGTTTTTT.

This clonotype was counted many times. This chain connects TRBV5-6 to TRBJ2-5, with 10 bases aligning to TRBD2. Germline V gives CDR1 SGHDT, CDR2 YYEEEE. V was pared by 4 bases and J by 7 bases, with 7 bases of the junction left unmatched. The CDR3 sequence is 14 residues long. Written as DNA, the CDR3 is TGTGCCAGCAGCGACGCTAGCGGGGGTGGGACCCAGTACTTC. It translates to CASSDASGGGTQYF.

This clonotype was seen repeatedly, ten times or more. The CDR3 protein is CASSLVSGFYNEQFF. The CDR3 DNA reads TGCGCCAGCAGCTTGGTATCTGGATTTTACAATGAGCAGTTCTTC. V and J are TRBV5-1 and TRBJ2-1; no clear D gene. CDR1 and CDR2 (germline): SGHRS, YFSETQ. The ends were cut back, 0 bases at V and 4 bases at J, with 11 bases in the middle. There are 15 residues in the CDR3.

This clonotype was observed at least ten times. This chain connects TRBV15 to TRBJ1-1; D unclear. The CDR3 contains 16 residues. The V gene's germline CDR1 is LNHNV and CDR2 YYDKDF (reference sequence). V lost 0 bases to trimming and J lost 0 bases, with 11 bases between them. The CDR3 reads CATSRDVYSLNTEAFF. CDR3 nucleotide sequence: TGTGCCACCAGCAGAGATGTGTACAGCTTGAACACTGAAGCTTTCTTT.

The chain combines TRBV12-2 with TRBJ2-4; the listed D gene, TRBD2, was not tested against the DNA. TRBV12-2 is designated a pseudogene. CDR3 length equals 12 residues. The DNA of the CDR3 is TGTGCAAGTCGCTTAGTAGAGGGACTCCGGTACTTC. This translates into CASRLVEGLRYF.

The sample holds many counts of this clonotype. The chain joins TRBV20-1 to TRBJ2-7; D may be TRBD1 (7 bases). Germline values: CDR1 DFQATT, CDR2 SNEGSKA (reference sequence). Between the trimmed V and J ends, which lost 6 bases and 6 bases, there was a span of 21 bases. CDR3 size: 14 residues. CDR3 loop: CSARRGRTVAEQYV. DNA of the CDR3: TGCAGTGCGCGGAGGGGGCGGACAGTAGCCGAGCAGTACGTC.

This clonotype came up many times. The chain links TRBV5-4 to TRBJ1-2; 7 positions match TRBD1. The CDR3 is 13 residues long. Germline lookup yields CDR1 SGHNT and CDR2 YYREEE (reference sequence). The trim removed 7 bases at V and 2 bases at J, leaving 5 bases unmatched. CDR3 protein: CASRDSANYGYTF. CDR3 in DNA: TGTGCCAGCCGGGACAGCGCAAACTATGGCTACACCTTC.

This clonotype appeared many times. As DNA, the CDR3 is TGCGCCAGCAGCTTGGACTCCGCCAGCACAGATACGCAGTATTTT. Translated, it gives CASSLDSASTDTQYF. This chain connects TRBV5-1 to TRBJ2-3; D gene unclear. The CDR3 has 15 residues. V gave up 0 bases and J gave up 0 bases, with 8 bases separating them. Germline CDR1 and CDR2: SGHRS and YFSETQ.

This clonotype showed up many times. This chain joins TRBV7-2 and TRBJ2-3; 11 bases match TRBD2. The germline gives CDR1 SGHTA, CDR2 FQGNSA. The CDR3 contains 17 residues. V was clipped by 0 bases and J by 2 bases; unmatched bases: 4. Written as DNA, the CDR3 is TGTGCCAGCAGCTTAGCCACTAGCGGGGGACTCACAGATACGCAGTATTTT. Protein: CASSLATSGGLTDTQYF.

This clonotype was observed at least ten times. The chain carries TRBV7-9 and TRBJ1-5, with D hard to call. CDR3 length equals 17 residues. Germline loops: CDR1 SEHNR, CDR2 FQNEAQ (reference sequence). V was trimmed by 4 bases and J by 2 bases, leaving 18 bases between them. Here the CDR3 DNA reads TGTGCCAGCAGCTCCGGCAGTTACATAGGCGGCAATCAGCCCCAGCATTTT. This translates into CASSSGSYIGGNQPQHF.

The sample holds many counts of this clonotype. The chain recombines TRBV29-1 with TRBJ1-2; TRBD1 matches at 8 bases. CDR1 and CDR2 from the germline V gene are SQVTM and ANQGSEA. Unmatched junction bases numbered 9, after V lost 0 bases and J lost 6 bases. The CDR3 is made up of 15 amino acids. The CDR3 reads CSVEETGDGGDGYTF. The CDR3 DNA reads TGCAGCGTTGAAGAGACAGGGGATGGCGGTGATGGCTACACCTTC.